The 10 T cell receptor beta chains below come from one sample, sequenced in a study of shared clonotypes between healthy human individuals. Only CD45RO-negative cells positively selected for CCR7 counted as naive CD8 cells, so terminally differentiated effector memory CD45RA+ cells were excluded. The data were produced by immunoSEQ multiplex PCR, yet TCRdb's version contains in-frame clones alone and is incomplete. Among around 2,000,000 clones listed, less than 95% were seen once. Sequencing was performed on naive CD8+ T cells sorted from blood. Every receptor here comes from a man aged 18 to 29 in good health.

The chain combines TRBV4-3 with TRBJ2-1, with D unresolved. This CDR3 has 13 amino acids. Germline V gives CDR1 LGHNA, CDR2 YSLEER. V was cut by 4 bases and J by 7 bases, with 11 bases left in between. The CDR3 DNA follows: TGCGCCAGCAGCCCGGGCCTACAGAATGAGCAGTTCTTC. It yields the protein CASSPGLQNEQFF.

The CDR3 spells CASSLALEGMYYGYTF. The DNA of the CDR3 is TGTGCCAGCAGCTTGGCCCTCGAGGGGATGTACTATGGCTACACCTTC. The V call is TRBV5-6, the J call TRBJ1-2, with a tentative D call TRBD1 (5 bases). Trimming took off 0 bases at V and 3 bases at J, with 15 bases between the two ends. The CDR3 has 16 residues. Germline-derived CDR1 and CDR2 are SGHDT and YYEEEE.

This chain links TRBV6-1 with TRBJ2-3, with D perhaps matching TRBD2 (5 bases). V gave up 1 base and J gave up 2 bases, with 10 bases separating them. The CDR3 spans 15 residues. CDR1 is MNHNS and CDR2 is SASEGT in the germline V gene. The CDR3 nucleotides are TGTGCCAGCAGTGAAGGAGGGTTATTCACAGATACGCAGTATTTT. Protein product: CASSEGGLFTDTQYF.

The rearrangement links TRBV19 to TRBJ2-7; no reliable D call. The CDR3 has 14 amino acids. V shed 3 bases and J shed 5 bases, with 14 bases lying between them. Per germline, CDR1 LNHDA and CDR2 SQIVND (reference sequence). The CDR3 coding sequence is TGTGCCAGTAGTATTCTGCTTTATGACCACGAGCAGTACTTC. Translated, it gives CASSILLYDHEQYF.

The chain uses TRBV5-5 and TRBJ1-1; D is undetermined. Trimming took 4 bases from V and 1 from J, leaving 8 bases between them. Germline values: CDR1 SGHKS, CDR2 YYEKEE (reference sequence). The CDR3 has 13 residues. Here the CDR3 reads CASSPVWNTEAFF. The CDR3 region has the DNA TGTGCCAGCAGCCCCGTTTGGAACACTGAAGCTTTCTTT.

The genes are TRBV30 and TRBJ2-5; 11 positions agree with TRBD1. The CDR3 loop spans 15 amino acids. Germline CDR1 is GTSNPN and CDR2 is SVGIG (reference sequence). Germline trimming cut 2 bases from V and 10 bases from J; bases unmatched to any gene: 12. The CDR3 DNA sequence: TGTGCCTGGAGTCTAGGACAGGGGGCGGGCAGGGTCCAGTACTTC. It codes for CAWSLGQGAGRVQYF.

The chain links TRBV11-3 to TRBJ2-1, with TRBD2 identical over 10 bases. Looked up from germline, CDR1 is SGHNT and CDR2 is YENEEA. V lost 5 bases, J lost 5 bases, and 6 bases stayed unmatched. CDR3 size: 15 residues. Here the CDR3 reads CASSPPGTSDNEQFF. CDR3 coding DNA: TGTGCCAGCAGCCCGCCCGGGACTAGCGACAATGAGCAGTTCTTC.

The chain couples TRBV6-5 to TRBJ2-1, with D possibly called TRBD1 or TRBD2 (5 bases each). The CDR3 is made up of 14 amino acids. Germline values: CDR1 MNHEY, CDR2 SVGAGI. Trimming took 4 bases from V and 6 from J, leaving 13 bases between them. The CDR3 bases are TGTGCCAGCAGTTCGACGGGTGGGGGCAATGAGCAGTTCTTC. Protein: CASSSTGGGNEQFF.

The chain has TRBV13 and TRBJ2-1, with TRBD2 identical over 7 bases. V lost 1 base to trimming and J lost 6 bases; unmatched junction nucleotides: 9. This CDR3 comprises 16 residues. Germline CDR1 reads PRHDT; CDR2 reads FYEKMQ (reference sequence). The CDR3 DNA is TGTGCCAGCAGCTTAGCGGCGGGAGTGTCTGTCAATGAGCAGTTCTTC. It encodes CASSLAAGVSVNEQFF.

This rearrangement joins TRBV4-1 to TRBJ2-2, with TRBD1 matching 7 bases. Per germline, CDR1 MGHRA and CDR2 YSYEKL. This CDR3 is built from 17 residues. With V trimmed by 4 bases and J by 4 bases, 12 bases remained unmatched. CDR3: CASSPGQGVPLTGELFF. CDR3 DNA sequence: TGCGCCAGCAGCCCAGGGCAGGGGGTCCCGCTCACCGGGGAGCTGTTTTTT.